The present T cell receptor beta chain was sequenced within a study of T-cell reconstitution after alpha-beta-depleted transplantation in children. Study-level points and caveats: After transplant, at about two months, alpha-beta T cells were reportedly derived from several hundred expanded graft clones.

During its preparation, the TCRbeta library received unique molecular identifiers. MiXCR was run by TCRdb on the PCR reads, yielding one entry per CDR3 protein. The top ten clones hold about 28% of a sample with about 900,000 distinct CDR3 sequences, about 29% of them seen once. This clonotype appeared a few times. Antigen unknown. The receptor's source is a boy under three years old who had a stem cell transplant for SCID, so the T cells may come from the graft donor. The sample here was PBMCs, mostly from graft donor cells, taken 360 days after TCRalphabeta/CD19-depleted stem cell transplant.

The DNA of the CDR3 is TGCAGTGCTAGAGATAGAAGTATCGTGGAGACCCAGTACTTC. This gives the protein CSARDRSIVETQYF. The V gene is TRBV20-1, the J gene TRBJ2-5; unclear D gene. Germline assignment: CDR1 DFQATT and CDR2 SNEGSKA (reference sequence). The CDR3 is made up of 14 amino acids. Trimming left V 0 bases short and J 5 bases short, with 13 bases between.